Presented here are 26 T cell receptor beta chains from one specimen sequenced in a study of shared clonotypes between healthy human individuals. Profiling relied on immunoSEQ multiplex PCR, and the TCRdb table lists in-frame clones only, not all of them. Of roughly 500,000 clones in the sample, over 65% were seen once. Sequenced: PBMCs. The source of these receptors is a woman in her 40s in good health. Some clones in this sample may be carry-over from other donors' samples.

The chain uses TRBV18 and TRBJ2-1, with D perhaps matching TRBD1 (6 bases). There are 15 residues in the CDR3. The ends were cut back, 5 bases at V and 0 bases at J, with 11 bases in the middle. Germline lookup yields CDR1 KGHSH and CDR2 LQKENI. CDR3 amino acids: CASSTTGSSYNEQFF. The CDR3 bases are TGTGCCAGCTCAACCACAGGGAGCTCCTACAATGAGCAGTTCTTC.

The chain links TRBV30 to TRBJ2-1; 8 bases are a match to TRBD1. CDR3 size: 16 residues. J lost 0 bases, V lost 3 bases, and 7 bases had no gene match. CDR1 and CDR2 from the germline V gene are GTSNPN and SVGIG (reference sequence). The CDR3 reads CAWRSRTGSSYNEQFF. CDR3 DNA sequence: TGTGCCTGGAGATCCCGGACAGGGAGCTCCTACAATGAGCAGTTCTTC.

CDR3 amino acids: CASSYGTPGGSYEQYF. Written as DNA, the CDR3 is TGTGCCAGCAGTTACGGGACCCCAGGGGGCTCCTACGAGCAGTACTTC. The gene calls are TRBV6-4 and TRBJ2-7; 7 bases are shared with TRBD1. The J segment lost 0 bases and the V segment lost 5 bases, leaving 10 bases of the junction unmatched. Germline V lookup: CDR1 MRHNA, CDR2 SNTAGT. This CDR3 is 16 amino acids long.

The genes are TRBV30 and TRBJ1-1, with D hard to call. The CDR3 totals 11 residues. Trimming shortened V by 4 bases and J by 4 bases, and 7 bases separated the two germline ends. The germline V gene encodes CDR1 GTSNPN and CDR2 SVGIG (reference sequence). The CDR3 bases are TGTGCCTGGAAAAAGGGCACTGAAGCTTTCTTT. Its protein is CAWKKGTEAFF.

The sample holds many counts of this clone. The genes are TRBV20-1 and TRBJ1-2; D call uncertain. Germline values: CDR1 DFQATT, CDR2 SNEGSKA (reference sequence). Trimming removed 3 bases at V and 8 bases at J, with 10 bases between. The CDR3 loop spans 11 amino acids. In nucleotides, the CDR3 is TGCAGTGCTAGTTTGGAGCCAGGCTACACCTTC. Translation: CSASLEPGYTF.

The V and J genes are TRBV28 and TRBJ2-5; 9 nucleotides line up with TRBD2. CDR3 size: 15 residues. The trim removed 6 bases at V and 4 bases at J, leaving 9 bases unmatched. Per germline, CDR1 MDHEN and CDR2 SYDVKM. The DNA of the CDR3 is TGTGCCAGCAGCAGTAGCGGGGGAAGCGGAGAGACCCAGTACTTC. Amino acid sequence: CASSSSGGSGETQYF.

This clone came up a few times. J is TRBJ2-3 and V is TRBV5-1; D may match TRBD1 or TRBD2 (5 bases each). V gave up 0 bases and J gave up 4 bases, with 9 bases separating them. Germline values: CDR1 SGHRS, CDR2 YFSETQ. The CDR3 covers 14 residues. CDR3 sequence: CASSLAVGADTQYF. CDR3 bases: TGCGCCAGCAGCTTGGCGGTGGGGGCAGATACGCAGTATTTT.

The chain recombines TRBV18 with TRBJ2-7; D is uncertain. In germline, CDR1 is KGHSH, CDR2 LQKENI. CDR3 size: 14 residues. With 3 bases removed from V and 0 bases from J, the gap between germline ends came to 9 bases. The CDR3 loop is CASSPTESSYEQYF. The CDR3 DNA sequence: TGTGCCAGCTCACCGACGGAGAGCTCCTACGAGCAGTACTTC.

A remark on this clone: With a much larger clone just one base away, this may be a read error. The same CDR3 arises from other DNA sequences in this sample as well. The rearrangement links TRBV30 to TRBJ1-2; D is perhaps TRBD1 (6 bases). This CDR3 contains 16 residues. V was cut by 3 bases and J by 7 bases, with 24 bases left in between. Per germline, CDR1 GTSNPN and CDR2 SVGIG (reference sequence). As DNA, the CDR3 is TGTGCCTGGAGCGTACTGGGAGCGGGGGCGCTTAGTGGCTACACCTTC. As protein: CAWSVLGAGALSGYTF.

This clone was counted a few times. This chain connects TRBV27 to TRBJ1-5, with D possibly matching TRBD1 (5 bases). V was cut by 8 bases and J by 3 bases, with 11 bases left in between. CDR1 and CDR2 from the germline V gene are MNHEY and SMNVEV (reference sequence). The CDR3 totals 13 residues. CDR3: CASGAGHNQPQHF. CDR3 bases: TGTGCCAGCGGGGCCGGGCACAATCAGCCCCAGCATTTT.

This chain uses TRBV7-9 with TRBJ1-1; D is ambiguous. Between the trimmed V and J ends, which lost 2 bases and 1 base, there was a span of 5 bases. Germline V gives CDR1 SEHNR, CDR2 FQNEAQ (reference sequence). CDR3 length: 13 residues. CDR3 sequence (DNA): TGTGCCAGCAGCTTAAGGCAGAACACTGAAGCTTTCTTT. This gives the protein CASSLRQNTEAFF.

The V and J genes are TRBV2 and TRBJ2-1, with D perhaps TRBD1 (5 bases). V was cut by 6 bases and J by 4 bases, with 10 bases left in between. CDR1 is SNHLY, CDR2 FYNNEI, per germline. CDR3 length: 13 residues. The CDR3 DNA follows: TGTGCCAGCAGCGGCAGGGAATACAATGAGCAGTTCTTC. Its translation: CASSGREYNEQFF.

This clone turned up a few times. This clone may be a read error of a much larger clone one base away. J is TRBJ2-7 and V is TRBV5-6; TRBD2 agrees at 8 bases. The length of the CDR3 is 15 residues. Germline CDR1 is SGHDT and CDR2 is YYEEEE. This CDR3 reads CAGSLIGAGGREQYF. CDR3 sequence (DNA): TGTGCCGGCAGCTTGATTGGTGCGGGAGGCCGTGAGCAGTACTTC.

This rearrangement joins TRBV5-6 to TRBJ2-5; D not resolved. Judging by the DNA end, TRBJ2-7 fits better; the J call may be wrong. This CDR3 contains 12 residues. Germline V gives CDR1 SGHDT, CDR2 YYEEEE. CDR3 sequence reads: CASSLGRREQYF. CDR3 nucleotide sequence: TGTGCCAGCAGCTTGGGTCGACGCGAGCAGTACTTC.

This clone was detected only once. The chain is built from TRBV9 and TRBJ2-3; 12 bases line up with TRBD2. The CDR3 sequence is 15 residues long. The germline V gene encodes CDR1 SGDLS and CDR2 YYNGEE. Unmatched junction bases numbered 3, after V lost 3 bases and J lost 4 bases. CDR3 nucleotide sequence: TGTGCCAGCAGCGCTAGCGGGAGGGCCTCAGATACGCAGTATTTT. Protein: CASSASGRASDTQYF.

The chain has TRBV6-4 and TRBJ2-1; tentatively, D is TRBD1 (5 bases). Germline V gene sequence: CDR1 MRHNA, CDR2 SNTAGT. The V end lost 5 bases, the J end lost 1 base, and 12 bases lay between the germline ends. The CDR3 covers 15 residues. The CDR3 sequence is CASSTDPGSYNEQFF. CDR3 bases: TGTGCCAGCAGTACTGACCCAGGGTCCTACAATGAGCAGTTCTTC.

This chain uses TRBV7-3 with TRBJ2-5, with 7 bases fitting TRBD1. Germline trimming cut 5 bases from V and 2 bases from J; bases unmatched to any gene: 11. The CDR3 runs to 16 residues. The germline V gene encodes CDR1 SGHTA and CDR2 FQGTGA. The CDR3 protein is CASSTTGVGPQETQYF. CDR3 in DNA: TGTGCCAGCAGCACCACAGGGGTGGGGCCTCAAGAGACCCAGTACTTC. The entire variable domain, with the rest obtained from reference TRBV7-3 and TRBJ2-5, is as follows: GAGVSQTPSNKVTEKGKYVELRCDPISGHTALYWYRQSLGQGPEFLIYFQGTGAADDSGLPNDRFFAVRPEGSVSTLKIQRTERGDSAVYLCASSTTGVGPQETQYFGPGTRLLVL.

The chain links TRBV16 to TRBJ1-5, with a weak D call TRBD1 (5 bases). The length of the CDR3 is 15 residues. CDR1 KGHSY and CDR2 FQNENV come from the germline V gene. The V gene lost 2 bases and the J gene lost 2 bases, with 10 bases spanning the gap. The CDR3 DNA follows: TGTGCCAGCAGCCAAGGAGGGGATCGCAATCAGCCCCAGCATTTT. This encodes CASSQGGDRNQPQHF.

This chain connects TRBV7-8 to TRBJ2-1; unclear D gene. The CDR3 sequence is 16 residues long. The germline V gene encodes CDR1 SGHVS and CDR2 FQNEAQ. V shed 5 bases and J shed 0 bases, with 14 bases lying between them. CDR3 loop: CASSALLESSYNEQFF. CDR3 sequence (DNA): TGTGCCAGCAGCGCATTGCTCGAAAGCTCCTACAATGAGCAGTTCTTC.

The chain joins TRBV5-1 to TRBJ2-4; D is ambiguous. Germline loops: CDR1 SGHRS, CDR2 YFSETQ. The CDR3 is 11 amino acids. Trimming shortened V by 5 bases and J by 8 bases, and 8 bases separated the two germline ends. Written as DNA, the CDR3 is TGCGCCAGCAGGCGTGAAGACATTCAGTACTTC. Protein product: CASRREDIQYF.

The rearrangement joins TRBV7-9 to TRBJ2-7; maybe TRBD1 (6 bases). This CDR3 is 13 amino acids long. Deletions cut 5 bases from V and 3 bases from J, with 11 bases between. CDR1 and CDR2 (germline): SEHNR, FQNEAQ (reference sequence). CDR3 sequence (DNA): TGTGCCAGCAGCATTAGGACAGACTACGAGCAGTACTTC. Protein sequence: CASSIRTDYEQYF.

The CDR3 spells CASSPQTGRADEQYF. The CDR3, as DNA: TGCGCCAGCAGCCCCCAGACAGGGCGCGCTGACGAGCAGTACTTC. J is TRBJ2-7 and V is TRBV5-1; TRBD1 agrees at 7 bases. The CDR3 is made up of 15 amino acids. V gave up 4 bases and J gave up 5 bases; unmatched junction bases: 12. The germline gives CDR1 SGHRS, CDR2 YFSETQ.

The rearrangement joins TRBV6-6 to TRBJ2-7, with D perhaps matching TRBD1 (5 bases). Between the trimmed V and J ends, which lost 6 bases and 0 bases, there was a span of 9 bases. CDR1 is MNHNY and CDR2 is SVGAGI in the germline V gene (reference sequence). There are 13 residues in the CDR3. CDR3 protein: CASRDTHSYEQYF. Here the CDR3 DNA reads TGTGCCAGCAGGGACACCCACTCCTACGAGCAGTACTTC.

The chain couples TRBV7-9 to TRBJ2-7; D remains ambiguous. The V end lost 5 bases, the J end lost 0 bases, and 11 bases lay between the germline ends. This CDR3 has 14 amino acids. The germline CDR1 and CDR2 sequences are SEHNR and FQNEAQ (reference sequence). CDR3: CASSLDQTSYEQYF. The CDR3 DNA follows: TGTGCCAGCAGCCTCGACCAGACCTCCTACGAGCAGTACTTC.

V usage is TRBV18 and J usage is TRBJ2-1; 11 nucleotides align to TRBD1. From germline, CDR1 is KGHSH and CDR2 LQKENI. The CDR3 runs to 17 residues. V dropped 2 bases and J dropped 4; count of bases not matched to a gene: 7. The CDR3 is CASSPRTGGDNYNEQFF. The CDR3 coding sequence is TGTGCCAGCTCACCAAGGACAGGGGGCGACAATTACAATGAGCAGTTCTTC.

In DNA form, the CDR3 reads TGTGCCAGCTCAGCCGGGATAGATAACGAGCAGTACTTC. It codes for CASSAGIDNEQYF. The V and J genes are TRBV18 and TRBJ2-7; maybe TRBD2 (5 bases). The germline V gene has CDR1 KGHSH and CDR2 LQKENI. Deletions cut 5 bases from V and 5 bases from J, with 13 bases between. The CDR3 has 13 residues.